This T cell receptor beta chain emerged from a study of CD8 T cells in ankylosing spondylitis. At least ten counts were recorded for this clonotype. V lost 3 bases and J lost 1; bases outside the gene matches: 3. The CDR3 is made up of 14 amino acids. Germline CDR1 and CDR2: SGDLS and YYNGEE. Each CDR3 protein is one row after TCRdb ran MiXCR on the 5' RACE reads. This sample has about 230,000 distinct CDR3 sequences, with approximately 8.4% found just once. The chain links TRBV9 to TRBJ2-5; 7 bases match TRBD1. The specimen sequenced was blood, either unsorted or a sorted T cell fraction (not recorded which). This receptor was taken from a female donor with ankylosing spondylitis or in good health (not recorded which). The CDR3 region is CASSGTGRQETQYF. DNA for the CDR3: TGTGCCAGCAGCGGGACAGGACGCCAAGAGACCCAGTACTTC.